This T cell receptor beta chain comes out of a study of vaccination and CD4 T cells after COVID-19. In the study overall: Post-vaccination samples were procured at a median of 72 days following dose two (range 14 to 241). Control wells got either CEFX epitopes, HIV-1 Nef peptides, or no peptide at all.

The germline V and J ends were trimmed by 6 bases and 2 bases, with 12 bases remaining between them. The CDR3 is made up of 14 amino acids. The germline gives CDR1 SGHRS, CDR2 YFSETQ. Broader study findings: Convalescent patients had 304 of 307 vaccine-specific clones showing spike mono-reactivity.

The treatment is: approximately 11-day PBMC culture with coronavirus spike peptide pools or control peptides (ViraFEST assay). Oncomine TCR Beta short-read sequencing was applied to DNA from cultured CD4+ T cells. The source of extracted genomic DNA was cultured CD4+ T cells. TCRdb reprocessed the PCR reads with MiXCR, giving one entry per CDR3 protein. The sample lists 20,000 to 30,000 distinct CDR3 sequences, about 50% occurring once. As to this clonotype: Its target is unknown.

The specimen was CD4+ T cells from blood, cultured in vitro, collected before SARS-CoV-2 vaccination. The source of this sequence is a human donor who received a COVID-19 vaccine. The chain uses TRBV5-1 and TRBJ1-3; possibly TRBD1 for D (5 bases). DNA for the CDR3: TGCGCCAGCACATTGGACAACCCTGGAAACACCATATATTTT. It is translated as CASTLDNPGNTIYF.